This T cell receptor beta chain was retrieved from a study of monozygotic twins with inflammatory bowel disease. Study observations and caveats: Twins classed as concordant or discordant showed no difference in repertoire similarity, possibly from limited power.

Worth noting for this clonotype: Its antigen is unknown.

Total RNA amounting to 3,500 to 4,000 ng went into each TCR library. TCRdb reprocessed the 5' RACE reads and stores each CDR3 protein as one record, lacking DNA. Seen in this sample are around 380,000 distinct CDR3 sequences; the ten most common clones hold 2% to 3%. CDR1 and CDR2 (germline): SGHTA, FQGNSA. The CDR3 length is 15 residues. The chain uses TRBV7-2 and TRBJ2-5; lacking DNA, the TRBD2 call made by TCRdb goes unchecked. This sequence originates from a human donor with ulcerative colitis or Crohn's disease, or a healthy co-twin of an affected twin (not recorded which). Source material: blood. CDR3 in amino acids: CASSMALAGQETQYF.